The 10 T cell receptor beta chains below come from one sample, sequenced in a study of low-dose radiotherapy and immunotherapy resistance in tumors. Sample time point: after trial treatment. Treatment described: LDRT plus nivolumab, ipilimumab, low-dose cyclophosphamide and aspirin (RACIN trial). Priming of first-strand cDNA relied on TRAV- and TRBV-specific primers (covering alpha and beta chains). PCR amplification of the TCRs was performed with Phusion for 20 PCR cycles, and it relied on a constant-region primer together with a V-primer adapter. MiXCR was run by TCRdb on the reads, yielding one entry per CDR3 protein. The table includes about 30,000 distinct CDR3 sequences, approximately 54% detected once. This specimen consisted of PBMCs, obtained after low-dose radiotherapy plus immunotherapy. The source is a male donor with gallbladder cancer.

This chain joins TRBV12-3 or TRBV12-4 and TRBJ1-2, with D unclear. V gave up 6 bases and J gave up 4 bases, with 12 bases separating them. This CDR3 has 13 residues. For the CDR3, the DNA is TGTGCCAGCAGATCATCGATGGCCTATGGCTACACCTTC. Translation gives CASRSSMAYGYTF.

J is TRBJ2-1 and V is TRBV28, with a tentative D call TRBD1 (6 bases). The CDR3 runs to 14 residues. Germline values: CDR1 MDHEN, CDR2 SYDVKM. Trimming removed 2 bases from V and 8 bases from J, with 13 bases in between. The chain's CDR3 is CASSLRTGRDEQFF. For the CDR3, the DNA is TGTGCCAGCAGTTTACGAACAGGGCGCGATGAGCAGTTCTTC.

By sample share, this clonotype is medium-sized. The CDR3 DNA reads as TGTGCCAGCACGGGGGGGGGTCCCGCTGAAGCTTTCTTT. Its translation: CASTGGGPAEAFF. The V gene is TRBV6-2 or TRBV6-3, the J gene TRBJ1-1, with D perhaps TRBD1 (5 bases). The CDR3 totals 13 residues. From germline, CDR1 is MNHEY and CDR2 SVGEGT. The germline V and J ends were trimmed by 7 bases and 6 bases, with 15 bases remaining between them.

V and J are TRBV28 and TRBJ2-7; 7 bases map to TRBD2. In germline, CDR1 is MDHEN, CDR2 SYDVKM. V was clipped by 2 bases and J by 1 base; unmatched bases: 11. The CDR3 totals 17 residues. The CDR3 here is CASSLGRGNLGSYEQYF. The CDR3 nucleotides are TGTGCCAGCAGTTTAGGGAGGGGAAATTTAGGGTCCTACGAGCAGTACTTC.

Only one count was recorded for this clonotype. The chain has TRBV5-4 and TRBJ1-5, with D possibly TRBD1 on 5 matching bases. Germline CDR1 and CDR2: SGHNT and YYREEE (reference sequence). Trimming stripped 4 bases from V and 0 bases from J, with 23 bases between. This CDR3 has 19 residues. The CDR3 region has the DNA TGTGCCAGCAGCCCTACAAACTCCCCTAGAGACAGTAGCAATCAGCCCCAGCATTTT. Its translation: CASSPTNSPRDSSNQPQHF.

V gene TRBV10-3 combines with J gene TRBJ2-7, with D unresolved. The CDR3 covers 13 residues. CDR1 and CDR2 (germline): ENHRY, SYGVKD. V lost 0 bases and J lost 3, with 6 bases in between. The CDR3 spells CAISESSSYEQYF. DNA of the CDR3: TGTGCCATCAGTGAGTCATCCAGCTACGAGCAGTACTTC.

This clonotype appeared many times. V and J are TRBV29-1 and TRBJ1-5, with a weak D call TRBD1 (6 bases). The CDR3 is 12 amino acids. Per germline, CDR1 SQVTM and CDR2 ANQGSEA. The V end was cut by 7 bases, the J end by 4 bases, with 11 bases between. CDR3 protein: CSAGQPNQPQHF. The CDR3 DNA follows: TGCAGCGCCGGACAGCCAAATCAGCCCCAGCATTTT.

The rearrangement joins TRBV6-5 to TRBJ1-1; D remains ambiguous. V was shortened by 9 bases and J by 4 bases, with 12 bases between the two germline ends. Germline V gene lookup returns CDR1 MNHEY and CDR2 SVGAGI. The CDR3 runs 12 residues. The CDR3 region has the DNA TGTGCCAGTATCCCGAGGAGCACTGAAGCTTTCTTT. Its translation is CASIPRSTEAFF.

The rearrangement links TRBV6-8 to TRBJ2-5; 7 bases map to TRBD1. The CDR3 sequence is 16 residues long. Germline lookup yields CDR1 MNHGY and CDR2 SAAAGT. V shed 5 bases and J 2 bases; nucleotides not matched to a gene: 11. CDR3 region: CASSRSSGQPQETQYF. The CDR3 nucleotides are TGTGCCAGCAGTCGCTCCTCGGGACAGCCGCAAGAGACCCAGTACTTC.

Only a few counts were recorded for this clonotype. The J gene is TRBJ2-6, the V gene TRBV18; the match to TRBD1 covers 8 bases. V was pared by 3 bases and J by 1 base, with 11 bases of the junction left unmatched. This CDR3 is 19 amino acids long. The germline CDR1 and CDR2 sequences are KGHSH and LQKENI. CDR3 bases: TGTGCCAGCTCACCGGAGGTGGGCAGGGGGCGATCTGGGGCCAACGTCCTGACTTTC. It yields the protein CASSPEVGRGRSGANVLTF.